Listed below are T cell receptor beta chains from one sample, sequenced in a study of blood T cell repertoires in COVID-19. Assay used: immunoSEQ multiplex PCR; TCRdb lists only in-frame clones, some missing. The table includes some 300,000 clones, 86% detected once. The specimen was peripheral blood. These receptors came from a woman in her 70s with COVID-19, enrolled during active disease. Each CDR3 is given with its conserved first and last residue. D genes are given only for firm matches. Rows give clone size only sometimes, using once, few, many, or a class for an expanded clone.

size: few; V: TRBV24-1; J: TRBJ2-5; D: .; length: 12; DNA: TGTGCCACCAGTCGGGTGGGAGAGACCCAGTACTTC; CDR3: CATSRVGETQYF
size: .; V: TRBV28; J: TRBJ1-4; D: .; length: 14; DNA: TGTGCCAGCAGTTTTGCGGCGAATAATGAAAAACTGTTTTTT; CDR3: CASSFAANNEKLFF
size: .; V: TRBV27; J: TRBJ1-5; D: .; length: 15; DNA: TGTGCCAGCAGTTTTACCGGTTATAGCAATCAGCCCCAGCATTTT; CDR3: CASSFTGYSNQPQHF
size: .; V: TRBV30; J: TRBJ1-4; D: TRBD1; length: 15; DNA: TGTGCCTGGAGAGACCAGGGGGCAACTAATGAAAAACTGTTTTTT; CDR3: CAWRDQGATNEKLFF
size: .; V: TRBV29-1; J: TRBJ2-3; D: TRBD2; length: 16; DNA: TGCAGCGCCCCGCCATCAGGGAGCGGGGGCACAGATACGCAGTATTTT; CDR3: CSAPPSGSGGTDTQYF
size: .; V: TRBV5-4; J: TRBJ1-1; D: .; length: 14; DNA: TGTGCCAGCAGCGGGGGACACTCGAACACTGAAGCTTTCTTT; CDR3: CASSGGHSNTEAFF
size: .; V: TRBV5-1; J: TRBJ2-7; D: .; length: 13; DNA: TGCGCCAGCAGACCAGACAGGTTTTACGAGCAGTACTTC; CDR3: CASRPDRFYEQYF
size: .; V: TRBV10-3; J: TRBJ2-6; D: .; length: 17; DNA: TGTGCCACCACTAGGGGGAACTTAGTAGCCGGGGCCAACGTCCTGACTTTC; CDR3: CATTRGNLVAGANVLTF
size: .; V: TRBV6-5; J: TRBJ1-4; D: .; length: 14; DNA: TGTGCCAGCAGTTACGGAGCAGGGGCCGGAAAACTGTTTTTT; CDR3: CASSYGAGAGKLFF
size: few; V: TRBV18; J: TRBJ1-1; D: .; length: 16; DNA: TGTGCCAGCTCACCAATAGGTTATTGGCAGGACACTGAAGCTTTCTTT; CDR3: CASSPIGYWQDTEAFF
size: .; V: TRBV29-1; J: TRBJ2-5; D: TRBD2; length: 15; DNA: TGCAGCGTTGGGGATCTAGCGGCTAATGTGGGGACCCAGTACTTC; CDR3: CSVGDLAANVGTQYF
size: .; V: TRBV30; J: TRBJ2-3; D: TRBD2; length: 14; DNA: TGTGCCTACTCGTCGGGACTATACACAGATACGCAGTATTTT; CDR3: CAYSSGLYTDTQYF
size: once; V: TRBV10-3; J: TRBJ2-7; D: TRBD2; length: 16; DNA: TGTGCCATCAGTGCCTCATTCGGCGGGGGTTTCGACGAGCAGTACTTC; CDR3: CAISASFGGGFDEQYF
size: .; V: TRBV10-2; J: TRBJ1-2; D: .; length: 11; DNA: TGCGCCAGCAGTGGAGACTATGGCTACACCTTC; CDR3: CASSGDYGYTF
size: .; V: TRBV7-9; J: TRBJ2-5; D: .; length: 14; DNA: TGTGCCACCGGAGACGAGCTCCAAAGGGAGACCCAGTACTTC; CDR3: CATGDELQRETQYF
size: once; V: TRBV7-2; J: TRBJ2-5; D: TRBD1; length: 16; DNA: TGTGCCAGCAGCCTAAAGGGACAGGGATTGGGAGAGACCCAGTACTTC; CDR3: CASSLKGQGLGETQYF
size: .; V: TRBV18; J: TRBJ1-4; D: TRBD1; length: 18; DNA: TGTGCCAGCTCACCAAATCGACAGGGAAAAACCTTTAATGAAAAACTGTTTTTT; CDR3: CASSPNRQGKTFNEKLFF
size: few; V: TRBV5-1; J: TRBJ1-1; D: .; length: 16; DNA: TGCGCCAGCAGCTCCATACAGGGAATTGGGAACACTGAAGCTTTCTTT; CDR3: CASSSIQGIGNTEAFF
size: .; V: TRBV18; J: TRBJ1-1; D: .; length: 14; DNA: TGTGCCAGCTCACCGGGAGGGGTCGGGACTGAAGCTTTCTTT; CDR3: CASSPGGVGTEAFF
size: .; V: TRBV9; J: TRBJ1-1; D: .; length: 12; DNA: TGTGCCAGCAGCGCCGAGGGGGGGGAGGCTTTCTTT; CDR3: CASSAEGGEAFF
size: .; V: TRBV24-1; J: TRBJ1-5; D: TRBD1; length: 15; DNA: TGTGCCACCAGTGTCTCAGGGGGCGGGAATCAGCCCCAGCATTTT; CDR3: CATSVSGGGNQPQHF
size: .; V: TRBV7-9; J: TRBJ2-3; D: .; length: 18; DNA: TGTGCCAGCAGCTTAAATTATTTGAGTGATGCTAGCACAGATACGCAGTATTTT; CDR3: CASSLNYLSDASTDTQYF
size: many; V: TRBV7-2; J: TRBJ2-7; D: TRBD2; length: 16; DNA: TGTGCCAGCAGCTTAGTGGCGGGGGGGAGCTCCTACGAGCAGTACTTC; CDR3: CASSLVAGGSSYEQYF
size: .; V: TRBV30; J: TRBJ1-1; D: .; length: 14; DNA: TGTGCCTGGAGGCGGGGGGTCATGAACACTGAAGCTTTCTTT; CDR3: CAWRRGVMNTEAFF
size: few; V: TRBV28; J: TRBJ1-5; D: TRBD1; length: 14; DNA: TGTGCCACCGCGGAGGGGACAGGGGGGCAGCCCCAGCATTTT; CDR3: CATAEGTGGQPQHF
size: .; V: TRBV3-1/TRBV3-2; J: TRBJ1-2; D: .; length: 14; DNA: TGTGCCAGCAGCCAAGCCGAGGGCGCCTATGGCTACACCTTC; CDR3: CASSQAEGAYGYTF
size: .; V: TRBV29-1; J: TRBJ1-1; D: .; length: 10; DNA: TGCAGCGTAGACACCGACGAAGCTTTCTTT; CDR3: CSVDTDEAFF
size: .; V: TRBV5-1; J: TRBJ2-2; D: TRBD2; length: 21; DNA: TGCGCCAGCAGCTCGAGACTACTAGCGGGGGGGCCCCGATTGAACACCGGGGAGCTGTTTTTT; CDR3: CASSSRLLAGGPRLNTGELFF
size: .; V: TRBV6-5; J: TRBJ1-5; D: .; length: 14; DNA: TGTGCCAGCAGTTATGGCGGTAGCAATCAGCCCCAGCATTTT; CDR3: CASSYGGSNQPQHF
size: .; V: TRBV11-2; J: TRBJ1-1; D: TRBD1; length: 13; DNA: TGTGCCAGCAGGCTCATCCGGGACAGTGAAGCTTTCTTT; CDR3: CASRLIRDSEAFF
size: .; V: TRBV5-4; J: TRBJ1-2; D: TRBD1; length: 13; DNA: TGTGCCAGCAGCTTGGGGACAGGGCGAGGCTACACCTTC; CDR3: CASSLGTGRGYTF
size: .; V: TRBV2; J: TRBJ1-1; D: .; length: 16; DNA: TGTGCCAGCAGTGACCCCAGGGGACCGGTGAACACTGAAGCTTTCTTT; CDR3: CASSDPRGPVNTEAFF
size: .; V: TRBV19; J: TRBJ2-7; D: TRBD2; length: 17; DNA: TGTGCCAGTAGTCTAGACGGGACTAGCGGAATCTCCTACGAGCAGTACTTC; CDR3: CASSLDGTSGISYEQYF
size: once; V: TRBV24-1; J: TRBJ2-5; D: TRBD2; length: 17; DNA: TGTGCCACCAGTGAATCCTCTAGCGGGGGGGCCCGAGAGACCCAGTACTTC; CDR3: CATSESSSGGARETQYF
size: .; V: TRBV10-1; J: TRBJ1-1; D: TRBD1; length: 14; DNA: TGCGCCAGCAGTGACCGACAGGGGAACACTGAAGCTTTCTTT; CDR3: CASSDRQGNTEAFF
size: few; V: TRBV5-1; J: TRBJ2-3; D: .; length: 14; DNA: TGCGCCAGCAGCTTGGGAGATAGCACAGATACGCAGTATTTT; CDR3: CASSLGDSTDTQYF
size: .; V: TRBV5-1; J: TRBJ2-2; D: .; length: 15; DNA: TGCGCCAGCAGCCAACAGGGCCTGGGCACCGGGGAGCTGTTTTTT; CDR3: CASSQQGLGTGELFF
size: .; V: TRBV6-5; J: TRBJ1-1; D: .; length: 11; DNA: TGTGCCAGCAGAAACCTAGCTGAAGCTTTCTTT; CDR3: CASRNLAEAFF
size: .; V: TRBV18; J: TRBJ2-7; D: TRBD1; length: 12; DNA: TGTGCCAGCTCCGAAGACAGGGGGACGCAGTACTTC; CDR3: CASSEDRGTQYF
size: .; V: TRBV6-5; J: TRBJ1-1; D: .; length: 14; DNA: TGTGCCAGCAACCGGGACACAATGAACACTGAAGCTTTCTTT; CDR3: CASNRDTMNTEAFF
size: .; V: TRBV25-1; J: TRBJ2-7; D: TRBD1; length: 13; DNA: TGTGCCAGCAGCTACGGACAGGCCCCCGAGCAGTACTTC; CDR3: CASSYGQAPEQYF
size: .; V: TRBV5-1; J: TRBJ1-1; D: .; length: 17; DNA: TGCGCCAGCAGCCCGCCTCAGCGAGGCACTTTGAACACTGAAGCTTTCTTT; CDR3: CASSPPQRGTLNTEAFF
size: .; V: TRBV5-4; J: TRBJ2-1; D: .; length: 13; DNA: TGTGCCAGCAGCTTGGACTCGGAGGGAGAGCAGTTCTTC; CDR3: CASSLDSEGEQFF
size: few; V: TRBV5-1; J: TRBJ1-3; D: .; length: 15; DNA: TGCGCCAGCAGCCTCGGCCCAGGCTCTGGAAACACCATATATTTT; CDR3: CASSLGPGSGNTIYF
size: .; V: TRBV5-1; J: TRBJ2-3; D: TRBD1; length: 16; DNA: TGCGCCAGCAGCTCGTGGGGGACAGGGGGATCAGATACGCAGTATTTT; CDR3: CASSSWGTGGSDTQYF
size: .; V: TRBV9; J: TRBJ2-5; D: TRBD2; length: 15; DNA: TGTGCCAGCAGCGTAGCGGGGGGGAAGGTGGAGACCCAGTACTTC; CDR3: CASSVAGGKVETQYF